This TCR beta chain came from a study of cytomegalovirus exposure and HLA in healthy donors. Germline V gives CDR1 MNHEY, CDR2 SMNVEV (reference sequence). Germline trimming cut 5 bases from V and 4 bases from J; bases unmatched to any gene: 6. The CDR3 is made up of 15 amino acids. Profiling relied on immunoSEQ multiplex PCR, and the TCRdb table lists in-frame clones only, not all of them. There are around 70,000 clones in the sample; 94% occur only once, and approximately 2% lies in the top ten. Study-level findings and limits: Most observed TCR sequences were rare, whereas some public TCRs were detected in many donors. There were three CMV-associated chains whose specificity for CMV antigens was confirmed in vitro.

Concerning this clone: What it recognizes is unknown.

Sequencing was done on a sample of PBMCs. The clonotype was recovered from a woman between 18 and 29 years old in good health and CMV-seropositive. V usage is TRBV27 and J usage is TRBJ2-5, with 11 bases identical to TRBD2. The CDR3 loop is CASSHSGGGIETQYF. CDR3 DNA: TGTGCCAGCAGTCATAGCGGGGGGGGGATAGAGACCCAGTACTTC.